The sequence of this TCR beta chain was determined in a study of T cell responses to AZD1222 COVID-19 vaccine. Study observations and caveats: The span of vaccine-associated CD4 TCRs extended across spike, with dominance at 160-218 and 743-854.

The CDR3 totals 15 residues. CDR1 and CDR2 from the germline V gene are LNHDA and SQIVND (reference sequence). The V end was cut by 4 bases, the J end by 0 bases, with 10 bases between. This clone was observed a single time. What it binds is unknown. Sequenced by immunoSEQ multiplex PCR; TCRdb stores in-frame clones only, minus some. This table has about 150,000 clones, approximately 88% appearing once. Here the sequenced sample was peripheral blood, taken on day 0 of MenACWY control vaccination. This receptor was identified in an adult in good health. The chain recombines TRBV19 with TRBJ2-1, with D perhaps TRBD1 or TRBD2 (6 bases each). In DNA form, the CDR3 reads TGTGCCAGTAGTAGTAGGGGGGTCTCCTACAATGAGCAGTTCTTC. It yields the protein CASSSRGVSYNEQFF.